Following are 21 T cell receptor delta chains from one sample sequenced in a study of Vδ1+ human thymocytes. The antigens for these receptors are not known. Sequences come from RNA converted to cDNA by reverse transcription. The CDR3 regions were amplified by multiplex PCR from V-gene primers to a constant-region primer. TCRdb redid the clone calls on the multiplex PCR reads with CATT. Of about 73,000 delta-chain clones in the sample, about 30% were seen once. Findings and caveats of the study: Highly polyclonal TRG and TRD repertoires with Gaussian CDR3 length distributions appeared in thymus.

The sample taken for sequencing was Vdelta1+ gamma-delta thymocytes from the thymus. Subset defined: FACS-sorted CD3+ TCRalphabeta- TCRVdelta1+ TCRVdelta2- thymocytes. The receptors derive from a boy younger than two who had congenital heart surgery.

This chain uses TRDV1 with TRDJ1, with TRDD3 matching 10 bases. Germline CDR1 reads TSWWSYY; CDR2 reads QGS. This CDR3 region has 20 residues. Trimming removed 4 bases from V and 0 bases from J; junction bases left unmatched: 17. CDR3 bases: TGTGCTCTTGGGGCCCAGTTCCTACTGGGGGATTACCTCTACACCGATAAACTCATCTTT. This codes for CALGAQFLLGDYLYTDKLIF.

In regard to this clone: The sample has other DNA sequences that encode this CDR3 too. The rearrangement uses TRDV2 and TRDJ1; 10 nucleotides agree with TRDD3. The CDR3 is 18 amino acids. In germline, CDR1 is GEAIGNYY, CDR2 EKD. Losses at the gene ends were 5 bases for V and 2 bases for J; bases not matched to a gene: 16. The CDR3 coding sequence is TGTGCCTGTGGTGCCTTACTGGGGGATTGGAGGCCGACCGATAAACTCATCTTT. Its translation: CACGALLGDWRPTDKLIF.

This clone came up many times. Other DNA sequences from this sample encode an identical CDR3 as well. The chain uses TRDV2 and TRDJ1, with TRDD3 identical over 11 bases. The CDR3 loop spans 17 amino acids. Germline CDR1 and CDR2: GEAIGNYY and EKD. V shed 3 bases, J shed 0 bases, and the junction held 8 bases outside the gene matches. The CDR3 DNA reads TGTGCCTGTGACTGGGGGATACGGAATCTTTACACCGATAAACTCATCTTT. Its protein is CACDWGIRNLYTDKLIF.

The V call is TRDV1, the J call TRDJ1; 10 bases align to TRDD3. The germline CDR1 and CDR2 sequences are TSWWSYY and QGS. Trimming at V came to 5 bases and at J to 0 bases, leaving 30 bases not matched to a gene. CDR3 length: 24 amino acids. The CDR3 region has the DNA TGTGCTCTTGGGAGGACGGGATTCCTACGCGTACTGGGGGATCATAACGAGTACACCGATAAACTCATCTTT. Amino acid sequence: CALGRTGFLRVLGDHNEYTDKLIF.

This chain uses TRDV1 with TRDJ1, with 10 bases identical to TRDD3. Germline V gene lookup returns CDR1 TSWWSYY and CDR2 QGS. The CDR3 is made up of 23 amino acids. With V trimmed by 5 bases and J by 6 bases, 33 bases remained unmatched. The CDR3, as DNA: TGTGCTCTTGGGTCAACCCGGGCTTCCCTACGACCCACCGTACTGGGGGATGACAATAAACTCATCTTT. Translated: CALGSTRASLRPTVLGDDNKLIF.

With respect to this clone: Other DNA sequences from this sample encode an identical CDR3 as well. The chain employs TRDV1 and TRDJ1; 9 bases align to TRDD3. The CDR3 is 24 residues long. The V gene end was trimmed by 1 base and the J gene end by 0 bases; junction bases not matched to a gene: 27. CDR1 and CDR2 (germline): TSWWSYY, QGS. The CDR3 DNA follows: TGTGCTCTTGGGGAACCCTCCATTCCTACCACTATTACTGGGGGACTATTCTACACCGATAAACTCATCTTT. Residues: CALGEPSIPTTITGGLFYTDKLIF.

J is TRDJ1 and V is TRDV1; D remains ambiguous. The CDR3 is 17 amino acids. Germline loops: CDR1 TSWWSYY, CDR2 QGS. The V end was cut by 3 bases, the J end by 0 bases, with 17 bases between. The CDR3 coding sequence is TGTGCTCTTGGGGATTATTCCCGCCTCAGAAACACCGATAAACTCATCTTT. Translating gives CALGDYSRLRNTDKLIF.

V gene TRDV1 combines with J gene TRDJ1; D unclear. CDR1 and CDR2 (germline): TSWWSYY, QGS. The CDR3 sequence is 14 residues long. V lost 4 bases to trimming and J lost 2 bases, with 11 bases between them. The chain's CDR3 is CALGGLSSTDKLIF. For the CDR3, the DNA is TGTGCTCTTGGGGGTCTATCGTCAACCGATAAACTCATCTTT.

The V call is TRDV1, the J call TRDJ1, with D tentatively TRDD2 (5 bases). V was trimmed by 3 bases and J by 0 bases, leaving 17 bases between them. The CDR3 sequence is 17 residues long. CDR1 is TSWWSYY, CDR2 QGS, per germline. This chain's CDR3 is CALGERFPPGYTDKLIF. The CDR3 nucleotides read TGTGCTCTTGGGGAGAGATTTCCTCCTGGCTACACCGATAAACTCATCTTT.

This clone appeared once. This sequence joins TRDV1 and TRDJ1; D is unresolved. CDR1 is TSWWSYY, CDR2 QGS, per germline. Trimming took off 4 bases at V and 0 bases at J, with 21 bases between the two ends. This CDR3 has 18 residues. CDR3 nucleotide sequence: TGTGCTCTTGGGGGGTGCTTTCCCCGACTAACATACACCGATAAACTCATCTTT. It yields the protein CALGGCFPRLTYTDKLIF.

The gene calls are TRDV2 and TRDJ1, with 7 bases matching TRDD3. Germline assignment: CDR1 GEAIGNYY and CDR2 EKD. The CDR3 runs to 19 residues. V was pared by 5 bases and J by 2 bases, with 22 bases of the junction left unmatched. CDR3 sequence: CACAAGLDGGGVWTDKLIF. The CDR3 DNA reads as TGTGCCTGTGCCGCTGGACTCGATGGGGGAGGGGTGTGGACCGATAAACTCATCTTT.

This clone came up a few times. The gene calls are TRDV1 and TRDJ1; 12 nucleotides agree with TRDD3. Germline lookup yields CDR1 TSWWSYY and CDR2 QGS. Trimming removed 1 base from V and 11 bases from J; junction bases left unmatched: 23. This CDR3 spans 20 amino acids. CDR3 in amino acids: CALGEQVPPGTGGYRWFLIF. In nucleotides, the CDR3 is TGTGCTCTTGGGGAACAAGTACCTCCTGGTACTGGGGGATACCGGTGGTTCCTCATCTTT.

A few counts support this clone. The chain carries TRDV1 and TRDJ1; D may match TRDD2 or TRDD3 (5 bases each). V was pared by 1 base and J by 4 bases, with 22 bases between. The CDR3 has 18 residues. The germline CDR1 and CDR2 sequences are TSWWSYY and QGS. The CDR3 nucleotides read TGTGCTCTTGGGGAACCTCCCTACTTGGAGGGGGTTGACGATAAACTCATCTTT. It encodes CALGEPPYLEGVDDKLIF.

V and J are TRDV1 and TRDJ1, with a tentative D call TRDD3 (7 bases). The V gene lost 4 bases and the J gene lost 1 base, with 37 bases spanning the gap. This CDR3 is 23 amino acids long. Germline loops: CDR1 TSWWSYY, CDR2 QGS. CDR3 amino acids: CALGVLRGLPFAGALGVTDKLIF. CDR3 bases: TGTGCTCTTGGGGTTCTACGGGGCCTTCCCTTCGCTGGGGCCCTGGGGGTCACCGATAAACTCATCTTT.

The chain recombines TRDV1 with TRDJ1, with 8 positions matching TRDD3. V was pared by 2 bases and J by 10 bases, with 21 bases of the junction left unmatched. The germline gives CDR1 TSWWSYY, CDR2 QGS. There are 18 residues in the CDR3. This CDR3 is CALGERSLTYWGSMGLIF. Here the CDR3 DNA reads TGTGCTCTTGGGGAAAGGTCCCTCACGTACTGGGGGTCAATGGGACTCATCTTT.

This rearrangement joins TRDV1 to TRDJ1; either TRDD2 or TRDD3 may fit D (9 bases each). CDR1 is TSWWSYY and CDR2 is QGS in the germline V gene. The length of the CDR3 is 18 residues. Trimming removed 5 bases at V and 3 bases at J, with 25 bases between. Written as DNA, the CDR3 is TGTGCTCTTGGGCCTTCCTACTGGTGGGGGATAAGCTCCGATAAACTCATCTTT. The encoded protein is CALGPSYWWGISSDKLIF.

This clone was counted a single time. The chain has TRDV2 and TRDJ1; 12 bases align to TRDD3. The CDR3 covers 19 residues. Trimming cost V 2 bases and J 5 bases; bases outside gene matches: 17. Germline assignment: CDR1 GEAIGNYY and CDR2 EKD. CDR3 in DNA: TGTGCCTGTGACATACCAAGGGTACTGGGGGATACACGCTGGGATAAACTCATCTTT. Its translation: CACDIPRVLGDTRWDKLIF.

The gene calls are TRDV1 and TRDJ1, with 10 bases identical to TRDD3. The CDR3 loop spans 16 amino acids. V lost 6 bases and J lost 6; bases outside the gene matches: 13. Germline CDR1 and CDR2: TSWWSYY and QGS. CDR3 sequence reads: CALGSTFGGYRHKLIF. The DNA for the CDR3 is TGTGCTCTTGGTTCTACGTTTGGGGGATACCGGCATAAACTCATCTTT.

This clone has more than one count but fewer than ten. The genes are TRDV1 and TRDJ1; 10 bases align to TRDD3. V lost 4 bases to trimming and J lost 0 bases; unmatched junction nucleotides: 8. The germline V gene encodes CDR1 TSWWSYY and CDR2 QGS. The CDR3 covers 17 residues. The chain's CDR3 is CALGGVSTGGYTDKLIF. CDR3 nucleotides: TGTGCTCTTGGGGGGGTCAGTACTGGGGGATACACCGATAAACTCATCTTT.

In this sample, this clone turned up a few times. The chain links TRDV1 to TRDJ1; 8 bases align to TRDD3. Germline CDR1 is TSWWSYY and CDR2 is QGS. The CDR3 is made up of 18 amino acids. V lost 2 bases and J lost 0; bases outside the gene matches: 11. DNA of the CDR3: TGTGCTCTTGGGGAATACCGTCTGAGTGGGGGATACACCGATAAACTCATCTTT. This encodes CALGEYRLSGGYTDKLIF.

This clone has just a few counts. V usage is TRDV1 and J usage is TRDJ1; the match to TRDD3 covers 10 bases. V shed 0 bases and J 2 bases; nucleotides not matched to a gene: 15. The CDR3 consists of 20 residues. Looked up from germline, CDR1 is TSWWSYY and CDR2 is QGS. DNA of the CDR3: TGTGCTCTTGGGGAACTCATACTGGGGGATCAAAATACCCGAACCGATAAACTCATCTTT. It translates to CALGELILGDQNTRTDKLIF.